This T cell receptor beta chain was identified during a study of blood T cell repertoires in COVID-19. At the level of the study: In each case, the material was cDNA or gDNA derived from T cells, B-cell-depleted T cells, or PBMCs.

The V end was cut by 4 bases, the J end by 13 bases, with 21 bases between. Germline V gene data show CDR1 as SGDLS and CDR2 as YYNGEE. CDR3 size: 14 residues. Per the original data handling: Nucleated cell number was recorded as an estimate derived from reference gene primer amplification. Assay: immunoSEQ multiplex PCR; the TCRdb copy retains only in-frame clones and omits some. V, J and clone size reflect that table, while D and trimming were determined from the DNA. The sample holds around 190,000 clones, approximately 85% seen once. The genes are TRBV9 and TRBJ2-1; tentatively, D is TRBD1 (5 bases). The sequencing sample was made of PBMCs or T cells enriched from blood (not recorded which). The sequence came from a middle-aged man with acute COVID-19. DNA of the CDR3: TGTGCCAGCAGCCCCCATCAGGTTGCACAGGCCCAGTTCTTC. The encoded protein is CASSPHQVAQAQFF.